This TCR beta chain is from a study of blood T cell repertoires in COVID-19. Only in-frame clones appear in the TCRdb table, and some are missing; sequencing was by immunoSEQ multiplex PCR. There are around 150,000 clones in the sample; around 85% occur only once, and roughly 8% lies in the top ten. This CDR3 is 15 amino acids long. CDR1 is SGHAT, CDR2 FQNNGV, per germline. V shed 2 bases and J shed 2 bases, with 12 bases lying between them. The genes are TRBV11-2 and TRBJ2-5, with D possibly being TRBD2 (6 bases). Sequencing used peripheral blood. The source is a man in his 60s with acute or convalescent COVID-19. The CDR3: CASSLPGSRQETQYF. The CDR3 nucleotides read TGTGCCAGCAGCTTACCCGGGAGTCGTCAAGAGACCCAGTACTTC.